The 4 T cell receptor beta chains presented below share a single source sample, sequenced in a study of blood T cell repertoires in COVID-19. Here immunoSEQ multiplex PCR was the method, and the copy in TCRdb shows in-frame clones only, minus some. The table records about 250,000 clones, about four fifths of them present only once. The sequenced sample consisted of PBMCs or T cells enriched from blood (not recorded which). The receptors stem from a man in his forties or fifties who had been exposed to COVID-19.

The genes are TRBV7-3 and TRBJ2-2; 14 bases agree with TRBD2. The V gene's germline CDR1 is SGHTA and CDR2 FQGTGA. The V and J ends lost 6 bases and 7 bases, in that order; junction bases with no gene match: 13. The length of the CDR3 is 18 residues. CDR3: CASSLGTSGRRLGGELFF. The DNA of the CDR3 is TGTGCCAGCAGTCTTGGGACTAGCGGGAGACGGTTAGGCGGGGAGCTGTTTTTT.

This clone appeared a few times. The gene calls are TRBV5-1 and TRBJ2-2, with D perhaps matching TRBD2 (7 bases). The CDR3 spans 14 residues. The germline V gene has CDR1 SGHRS and CDR2 YFSETQ. Trimming removed 6 bases at V and 4 bases at J, with 13 bases between. The CDR3 DNA is TGCGCCAGCATCGGGGGGCGCGCCACCGGGGAGCTGTTTTTT. This translates into CASIGGRATGELFF.

The J gene is TRBJ1-1, the V gene TRBV5-1, with a tentative D call TRBD1 (6 bases). CDR1 and CDR2 from the germline V gene are SGHRS and YFSETQ. This CDR3 spans 14 amino acids. V lost 4 bases, J lost 3 bases, and 13 bases lay in between. The CDR3 sequence: CASSPYRVDTEAFF. For the CDR3, the DNA is TGCGCCAGCAGCCCTTACAGGGTAGACACTGAAGCTTTCTTT.

This clone was detected a few times. The chain links TRBV3-1 (or the pseudogene TRBV3-2) to TRBJ2-2; D not resolved. The germline gives CDR1 LGHDT, CDR2 YNNKEL (reference sequence). Deletions cut 4 bases from V and 9 bases from J, with 12 bases between. There are 13 residues in the CDR3. The CDR3 is CASSLIVARELFF. CDR3 sequence (DNA): TGTGCCAGCAGCCTAATCGTGGCCCGGGAGCTGTTTTTT.